The subject of this entry is one T cell receptor beta chain. Antigen unknown. Measured with immunoSEQ multiplex PCR; TCRdb has only the in-frame clones, and not every one. The sample consists of some 170,000 clones, just over 90% of them appearing once. Germline-derived CDR1 and CDR2 are MNHNS and SASEGT. Trimming pared 6 bases from V and 4 bases from J, leaving 7 bases between. This CDR3 comprises 12 residues. Both about-4-week and about-12-week second-dose recipients were combined. The sample originates from a study of T cell responses to AZD1222 COVID-19 vaccine. Study results and limitations: Most donors were white British, females outnumbered males, and clonal diversity was possibly underestimated. An increase in Spike-specific TCR breadth and depth was observed after two AZD1222 doses. Sampled repertoires all dated from after the peak T cell response.

V gene TRBV6-1 combines with J gene TRBJ1-3; D gene unclear. The TCR sequence derives from an adult who received the AZD1222 COVID-19 vaccine. Material: peripheral blood, obtained 28 days after the second AZD1222 dose. CDR3 sequence: CASSPEGNTIYF. DNA for the CDR3: TGTGCCAGCAGCCCCGAGGGAAACACCATATATTTT.